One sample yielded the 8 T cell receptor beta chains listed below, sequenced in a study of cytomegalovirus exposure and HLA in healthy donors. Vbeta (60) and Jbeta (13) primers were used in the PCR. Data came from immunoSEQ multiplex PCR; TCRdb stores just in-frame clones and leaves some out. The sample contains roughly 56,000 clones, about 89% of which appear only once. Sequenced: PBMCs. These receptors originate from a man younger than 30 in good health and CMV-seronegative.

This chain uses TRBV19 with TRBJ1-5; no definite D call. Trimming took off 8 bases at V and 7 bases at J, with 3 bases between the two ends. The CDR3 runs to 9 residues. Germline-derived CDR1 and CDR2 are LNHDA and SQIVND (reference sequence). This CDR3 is CASGQPQHF. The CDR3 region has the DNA TGTGCCAGTGGCCAGCCCCAGCATTTT.

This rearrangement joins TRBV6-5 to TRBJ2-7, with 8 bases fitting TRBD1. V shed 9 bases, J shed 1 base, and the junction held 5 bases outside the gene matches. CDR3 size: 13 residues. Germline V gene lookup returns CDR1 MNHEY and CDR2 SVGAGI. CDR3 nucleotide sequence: TGTGCCAGTAGGGGACAGGATTCCTACGAGCAGTACTTC. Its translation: CASRGQDSYEQYF.

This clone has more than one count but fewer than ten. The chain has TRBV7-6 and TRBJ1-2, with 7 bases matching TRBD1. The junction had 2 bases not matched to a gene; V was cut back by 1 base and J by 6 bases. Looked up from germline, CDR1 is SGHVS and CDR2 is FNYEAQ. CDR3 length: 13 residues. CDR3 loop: CASSLGDRDGYTF. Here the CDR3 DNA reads TGTGCCAGCAGCTTAGGGGACAGAGATGGCTACACCTTC.

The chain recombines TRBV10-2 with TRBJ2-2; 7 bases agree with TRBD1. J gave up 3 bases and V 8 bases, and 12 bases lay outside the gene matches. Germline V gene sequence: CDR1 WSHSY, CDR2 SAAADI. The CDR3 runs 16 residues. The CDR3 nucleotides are TGCGCCAGCGGCCATCTAGGGGGCTCCGACACCGGGGAGCTGTTTTTT. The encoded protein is CASGHLGGSDTGELFF.

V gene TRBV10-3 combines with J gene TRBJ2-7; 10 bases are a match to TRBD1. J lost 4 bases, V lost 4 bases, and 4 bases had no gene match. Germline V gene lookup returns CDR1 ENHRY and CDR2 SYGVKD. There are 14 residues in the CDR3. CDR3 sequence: CAISGGGQGYEQYF. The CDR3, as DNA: TGTGCCATCAGTGGGGGGGGACAGGGGTACGAGCAGTACTTC.

In DNA form, the CDR3 reads TGCAGTGCTGCGGCGTCCGGGGAGCTGTTTTTT. Its protein is CSAAASGELFF. This chain connects TRBV20-1 to TRBJ2-2; D is uncertain. Trimming cost V 5 bases and J 6 bases, with 7 bases left between them. Germline V CDR1 and CDR2: DFQATT, SNEGSKA (reference sequence). This CDR3 region has 11 residues.

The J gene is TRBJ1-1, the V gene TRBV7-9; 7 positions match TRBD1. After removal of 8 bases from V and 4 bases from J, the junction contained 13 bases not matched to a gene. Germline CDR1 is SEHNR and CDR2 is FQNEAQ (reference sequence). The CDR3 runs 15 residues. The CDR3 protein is CASDPQNRGGTEAFF. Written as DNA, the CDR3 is TGTGCCAGCGACCCCCAAAACAGGGGAGGCACTGAAGCTTTCTTT.

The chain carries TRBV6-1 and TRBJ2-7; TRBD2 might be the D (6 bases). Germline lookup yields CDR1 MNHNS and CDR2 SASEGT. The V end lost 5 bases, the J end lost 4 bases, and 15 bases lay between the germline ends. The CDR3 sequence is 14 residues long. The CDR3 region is CASSLGLILYEQYF. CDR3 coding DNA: TGTGCCAGCAGTTTGGGACTGATTTTATACGAGCAGTACTTC.